This T cell receptor beta chain was sequenced in a study of technical replicates of blood from several donors. Method: immunoSEQ multiplex PCR; TCRdb's copy keeps in-frame clones and lacks some. The data hold 56,000 or so clones, with just under 95% observed a single time. CDR1 is LGHNA, CDR2 YNFKEQ, per germline. V was pared by 2 bases and J by 8 bases, with 12 bases between. The CDR3 runs to 14 residues. This TCR was recovered from a human donor in good health. Some clones in this sample may be carry-over from other donors' samples. Sequencing used PBMCs. The genes are TRBV4-2 and TRBJ1-4, with D maybe TRBD1 (6 bases). CDR3 in DNA: TGTGCCAGCAGCCAAACTACAGGGAGAGAAAAACTGTTTTTT. This codes for CASSQTTGREKLFF.